These 28 T cell receptor beta chains came from one sample sequenced in a study of Graves' ophthalmopathy and Graves' hyperthyroidism. Beta-chain TCR CDR3 regions were amplified from RNA transcripts. First-round RT-PCR employed HTBI primers, with a second-round multiplex PCR after it. TCRdb used MiXCR to reprocess the multiplex PCR reads, holding one entry per CDR3 protein. The sample carries about 740,000 distinct CDR3 sequences, 35% to 50% recorded once. The sequenced material came from peripheral blood. The source is an adult man with Graves' ophthalmopathy.

This clonotype was observed at least ten times. The rearrangement uses TRBV7-3 and TRBJ2-7, with TRBD2 matching 7 bases. V lost 5 bases and J lost 6; bases outside the gene matches: 10. The CDR3 totals 14 residues. Germline CDR1 and CDR2: SGHTA and FQGTGA. CDR3 protein: CASSPLATGGEQYF. In DNA form, the CDR3 reads TGTGCCAGCAGCCCCCTAGCGACGGGAGGCGAGCAGTACTTC.

Remarks on this clonotype: Since the CDR3 does not end with the conserved phenylalanine or tryptophan, this likely comes from a read error. This chain connects TRBV5-1 to TRBJ1-1; D unresolved. The ends were cut back, 6 bases at V and 0 bases at J, with 12 bases in the middle. The CDR3 runs 14 residues. In germline, CDR1 is SGHRS, CDR2 YFSETQ. The CDR3, as DNA: TGCGCCAGCACTCCACGGGGTATGAACACTGAAGCTTTCTCT. Its translation is CASTPRGMNTEAFS.

The gene calls are TRBV19 and TRBJ2-4; D ambiguous. This CDR3 contains 14 residues. CDR1 is LNHDA, CDR2 SQIVND, per germline (reference sequence). The V gene lost 4 bases and the J gene lost 1 base, with 8 bases spanning the gap. CDR3 region: CASSKAFAKNIQYF. DNA of the CDR3: TGTGCCAGTAGTAAAGCTTTTGCCAAAAACATTCAGTACTTC.

In its sample, this clonotype was seen a few times. The chain couples TRBV20-1 to TRBJ2-2, with a weak D call TRBD2 (6 bases). CDR3 length equals 16 residues. V dropped 0 bases and J dropped 2 bases, with 13 bases sitting between them. CDR1 is DFQATT, CDR2 SNEGSKA, per germline (reference sequence). CDR3 sequence reads: CSARDSGSYNTGELFF. The CDR3 DNA sequence: TGCAGTGCTAGAGATTCCGGGAGTTATAACACCGGGGAGCTGTTTTTT.

This clonotype was counted many times. The rearrangement links TRBV6-5 to TRBJ1-4; TRBD1 agrees at 9 bases. Germline trimming cut 5 bases from V and 7 bases from J; bases unmatched to any gene: 8. There are 15 residues in the CDR3. Germline V CDR1 and CDR2: MNHEY, SVGAGI. The CDR3 loop reads CASSPSGTGSEKLFF. In DNA, the CDR3 is TGTGCCAGCAGTCCGTCCGGGACAGGGAGTGAAAAACTGTTTTTT.

This clonotype is a singleton in its sample. This CDR3 fails to terminate in the conserved phenylalanine or tryptophan, so it likely reflects a read error. It is unclear where the CDR3 begins or ends on the DNA, so no DNA is shown, and the CDR3 is as TCRdb lists it. This chain uses TRBV2 with TRBJ1-1; TRBD1, the table's D call, lacks a check against the DNA. Termini included, the CDR3 measures 11 amino acids. From germline, CDR1 is SNHLY and CDR2 FYNNEI. The CDR3 region is CASSEDRGANY.

The chain joins TRBV11-2 to TRBJ1-1; no firm D call. The CDR3 is 15 residues long. Germline V gene lookup returns CDR1 SGHAT and CDR2 FQNNGV. Deletions cut 4 bases from V and 0 bases from J, with 12 bases between. For the CDR3, the DNA is TGTGCCAGCAGCTCACCCTGGACGGTGAACACTGAAGCTTTCTTT. It translates to CASSSPWTVNTEAFF. Drawing the rest from reference TRBV11-2 and TRBJ1-1, the complete variable domain is EAGVAQSPRYKIIEKRQSVAFWCNPISGHATLYWYQQILGQGPKLLIQFQNNGVVDDSQLPKDRFSAERLKGVDSTLKIQPAKLEDSAVYLCASSSPWTVNTEAFFGQGTRLTVV.

V and J are TRBV29-1 and TRBJ2-3, with 9 bases aligning to TRBD2. Per germline, CDR1 SQVTM and CDR2 ANQGSEA. The CDR3 extends over 15 amino acids. With V trimmed by 8 bases and J by 0 bases, 9 bases remained unmatched. The CDR3 region is CSCGGLASSTDTQYF. In nucleotides, the CDR3 is TGCAGCTGTGGGGGACTAGCCTCTAGCACAGATACGCAGTATTTT.

On this clonotype: One end of the junction fails to match germline, which may point to a read error. The genes are TRBV24-1 and TRBJ1-1; 9 bases match TRBD1. Germline CDR1 and CDR2: KGHDR and SFDVKD. This CDR3 region has 16 residues. CDR3 sequence (DNA): TGTGCCAGCAGTTATTCCGGGACAGGGCTGAACACTGAAGCTTTCTTT. The encoded protein is CASSYSGTGLNTEAFF.

The chain is built from TRBV29-1 and TRBJ1-2; unclear D gene. Between the trimmed V and J ends, which lost 7 bases and 3 bases, there was a span of 15 bases. Germline V lookup: CDR1 SQVTM, CDR2 ANQGSEA. CDR3 size: 13 residues. CDR3 nucleotides: TGCAGCGGTGACACCGGAAACGACTATGGCTACACCTTC. As protein: CSGDTGNDYGYTF.

This clonotype has more than one count but fewer than ten. A much larger clone is a single base away; this may be a read error. The chain employs TRBV7-9 and TRBJ2-6, with no clear D. With 4 bases removed from V and 0 bases from J, the gap between germline ends came to 4 bases. The CDR3 extends over 14 amino acids. Germline CDR1 and CDR2: SEHNR and FQNEAQ (reference sequence). As DNA, the CDR3 is TGTGCCAGCAGCTGGAACTCTGGGGCCAACGTCCTGACTTTC. Encoded protein: CASSWNSGANVLTF. The full variable domain, with the rest looked up from reference TRBV7-9 and TRBJ2-6, is DTGVSQNPRHKITKRGQNVTFRCDPISEHNRLYWYRQTLGQGPEFLTYFQNEAQLEKSRLLSDRFSAERPKGSFSTLEIQRTEQGDSAMYLCASSWNSGANVLTFGAGSRLTVL.

The rearrangement joins TRBV7-6 to TRBJ2-3, with 10 bases that match TRBD1. V gave up 1 base and J gave up 4 bases; unmatched junction bases: 2. The length of the CDR3 is 15 residues. Germline loops: CDR1 SGHVS, CDR2 FNYEAQ. CDR3 nucleotide sequence: TGTGCCAGCAGCTTAGGGGGACAGGGGTCAGATACGCAGTATTTT. This gives the protein CASSLGGQGSDTQYF.

The gene calls are TRBV2 and TRBJ2-7; D is undetermined. The V gene's germline CDR1 is SNHLY and CDR2 FYNNEI. Trimming took 6 bases from V and 3 from J, leaving 21 bases between them. The CDR3 has 16 amino acids. The CDR3 loop reads CASSSPGLPSNYEQYF. In DNA, the CDR3 is TGTGCCAGCAGCTCTCCCGGCCTACCTAGTAACTACGAGCAGTACTTC.

This clonotype was seen only a few times. The V call is TRBV11-2, the J call TRBJ2-7; 8 nucleotides match TRBD1. Germline lookup yields CDR1 SGHAT and CDR2 FQNNGV. J was trimmed by 5 bases and V by 8 bases; bases with no gene match: 5. The CDR3 is 12 amino acids. The CDR3, as DNA: TGTGCCAGCGGGACAGGTACCCACGAGCAGTACTTC. It is translated as CASGTGTHEQYF.

V is TRBV20-1 and J is TRBJ2-7; TRBD1 matches at 7 bases. The CDR3 covers 12 residues. V lost 4 bases to trimming and J lost 1 base; unmatched junction nucleotides: 1. CDR1 and CDR2 from the germline V gene are DFQATT and SNEGSKA (reference sequence). CDR3 protein: CSANRGSYEQYF. In DNA, the CDR3 is TGCAGTGCTAACAGGGGTTCCTACGAGCAGTACTTC.

This sequence joins TRBV5-4 and TRBJ1-1; no clear D. V was cut by 4 bases and J by 4 bases, with 14 bases left in between. This CDR3 has 14 amino acids. Germline V lookup: CDR1 SGHNT, CDR2 YYREEE (reference sequence). The DNA for the CDR3 is TGTGCCAGCAGCCAAGTGGGGTCAATCACTGAAGCTTTCTTT. Its translation is CASSQVGSITEAFF.

In the case of this clonotype: This clone may be a read error of a much larger clone one base away. The V and J genes are TRBV6-5 and TRBJ1-3; tentatively, D is TRBD1 (6 bases). Germline CDR1 and CDR2: MNHEY and SVGAGI. This CDR3 region has 14 residues. CDR3 residues: CAGSHGTLGNTIYF. The CDR3 nucleotides read TGTGCCGGCAGTCACGGGACACTCGGAAACACCATATATTTT.

The gene calls are TRBV7-9 and TRBJ2-5; maybe TRBD1 (6 bases). This CDR3 is built from 13 residues. Germline V gene data show CDR1 as SEHNR and CDR2 as FQNEAQ (reference sequence). The germline V and J ends were trimmed by 0 bases and 10 bases, with 12 bases remaining between them. The CDR3 region has the DNA TGTGCCAGCAGCTTAGCGGGGGCTGGTGACCAGTACTTC. Protein sequence: CASSLAGAGDQYF.

This clonotype was seen repeatedly, ten times or more. The gene calls are TRBV29-1 and TRBJ2-2; D not resolved. The CDR3 runs to 13 residues. Germline CDR1 is SQVTM and CDR2 is ANQGSEA. Trimming pared 3 bases from V and 1 base from J, leaving 6 bases between. Here the CDR3 DNA reads TGCAGCGTTGATGAGGAGAACACCGGGGAGCTGTTTTTT. It is translated as CSVDEENTGELFF.

The CDR3 reads CATSAGTGGFGANVLTF. CDR3 nucleotides: TGTGCCACCAGCGCCGGGACAGGGGGTTTTGGGGCCAACGTCCTGACTTTC. The chain couples TRBV15 to TRBJ2-6; TRBD1 matches 11 bases. The V segment lost 5 bases and the J segment 3 bases; nucleotides outside the gene matches: 6. Germline lookup yields CDR1 LNHNV and CDR2 YYDKDF (reference sequence). There are 17 residues in the CDR3.

This clonotype was seen many times. This chain joins TRBV20-1 and TRBJ1-1, with TRBD1 identical over 10 bases. V lost 5 bases to trimming and J lost 5 bases; unmatched junction nucleotides: 11. The CDR3 is 15 residues long. Germline loops: CDR1 DFQATT, CDR2 SNEGSKA (reference sequence). The CDR3 spells CSARGDRGQGTEAFF. DNA of the CDR3: TGCAGTGCTCGCGGGGACAGGGGCCAGGGTACTGAAGCTTTCTTT.

The chain uses TRBV7-9 and TRBJ2-2, with 12 bases aligning to TRBD2. With V trimmed by 4 bases and J by 7 bases, 10 bases remained unmatched. Germline V CDR1 and CDR2: SEHNR, FQNEAQ (reference sequence). This CDR3 region has 17 residues. In DNA form, the CDR3 reads TGTGCCAGCAGCTCCCCCGCGACTAGCGGGGGACACGGGGAGCTGTTTTTT. Protein sequence: CASSSPATSGGHGELFF.

This clonotype has a count of ten or more. The chain is built from TRBV5-8 and TRBJ1-5, with 9 bases identical to TRBD1. The CDR3 is 14 amino acids. V shed 3 bases and J 5 bases; nucleotides not matched to a gene: 3. Germline CDR1 reads SGHTS; CDR2 reads YDEGEE. CDR3 DNA: TGTGCCAGCAGCTGGGGACAGGGAGATCAGCCCCAGCATTTT. The encoded protein is CASSWGQGDQPQHF.

Comments on this clonotype: Sequence at one end of the junction differs from germline and may be a read error. This chain joins TRBV6-1 and TRBJ2-5, with 13 positions matching TRBD2. This CDR3 is 14 amino acids long. Germline V gene sequence: CDR1 MNHNS, CDR2 SASEGT. The CDR3 nucleotides read TGTGCCAGTAGACTAGCGGGAGGTCAAGAGACCCAGTGCTTC. It specifies CASRLAGGQETQCF.

A word on this clonotype: Possible read error: a much larger clone is one base away. This sequence joins TRBV5-1 and TRBJ1-4, with no clear D. Germline lookup yields CDR1 SGHRS and CDR2 YFSETQ. The CDR3 has 15 residues. Trimming took 4 bases from V and 8 from J, leaving 18 bases between them. In nucleotides, the CDR3 is TGCGCCAGCAGCCCATTGACCCCGTCCGGGGAAAAACTGTTTTTT. Translated: CASSPLTPSGEKLFF. Full variable domain (rest looked up from reference TRBV5-1 and TRBJ1-4): KAGVTQTPRYLIKTRGQQVTLSCSPISGHRSVSWYQQTPGQGLQFLFEYFSETQRNKGNFPGRFSGRQFSNSRSEMNVSTLELGDSALYLCASSPLTPSGEKLFFGSGTQLSVL.

This clonotype was counted at least ten times. This chain joins TRBV19 and TRBJ2-6; a weak D match, TRBD1 (6 bases). V lost 7 bases, J lost 0 bases, and 16 bases lay in between. Per germline, CDR1 LNHDA and CDR2 SQIVND (reference sequence). This CDR3 region has 17 residues. CDR3 DNA: TGTGCCAGTAATCGACAGGTGTTCACCTCTGGGGCCAACGTCCTGACTTTC. Encoded protein: CASNRQVFTSGANVLTF.

Comment on this clonotype: A much more abundant neighbour one base away suggests this may be a read error. The chain employs TRBV15 and TRBJ2-2; perhaps TRBD2 as D (5 bases). Germline CDR1 is LNHNV and CDR2 is YYDKDF (reference sequence). The CDR3 totals 11 residues. The CDR3 DNA is TGTGCCACCACCGCTACCGGGGAGCTGTCTTTT. Amino acids: CATTATGELSF.

The rearrangement links TRBV10-3 to TRBJ2-2; D possibly corresponds to TRBD2 (6 bases). The germline V and J ends were trimmed by 6 bases and 2 bases, with 10 bases remaining between them. This CDR3 is built from 14 residues. Germline CDR1 is ENHRY and CDR2 is SYGVKD. The CDR3 DNA is TGTGCCATCAGACCGGGACTTAACACCGGGGAGCTGTTTTTT. Translated: CAIRPGLNTGELFF.